This is a list of T cell receptor beta chains from one sample in a study of T-cell memory formation after mild COVID-19. TCRdb reanalysed the 5' RACE reads using MiXCR and keeps one entry per CDR3 protein. In the table there are 360,000 or so distinct CDR3 sequences, around 27% of which are singletons. Sequences were obtained from PBMCs or a T cell subset sorted from them (not recorded which). These receptor sequences come from an adult woman who had mild COVID-19 (a few samples of this study predate the infection). Cell type and time point are not known. Each CDR3 is given with its conserved first and last residue. Fields, in order: clone size, D gene, V gene, J gene, CDR3 DNA, CDR3 protein. The D gene is left open where the match is weak. Some rows have no size entry. The others give once, few or many, or a class for an expanded clone.

few	.	TRBV29-1	TRBJ2-1	TGCAGCGTTGAAGGGGTTGGTGAGCAGTTCTTC	CSVEGVGEQFF
few	.	TRBV7-2	TRBJ2-2	TGTGCCAGCAGCCGTGGACTAACCGGGGAGCTGTTTTTT	CASSRGLTGELFF
.	.	TRBV20-1	TRBJ2-7	TGCAGTGCACGGACACGTCCCTACGAGCAGTACTTC	CSARTRPYEQYF
few	TRBD1	TRBV6-5	TRBJ2-7	TGTGCCACCCAGCCGGGACAGGGGTCCTACGAGCAGTACTTC	CATQPGQGSYEQYF
.	.	TRBV9	TRBJ2-2	TGTGCCAGCAGCGCTTCGGAAAGGGGTCCAGCCGGGGAGCTGTTTTTT	CASSASERGPAGELFF
.	TRBD1	TRBV5-1	TRBJ2-1	TGCGCCAGCAGCGCGGTACAGGGGTTTCGAAATGAGCAGTTCTTC	CASSAVQGFRNEQFF
few	.	TRBV7-9	TRBJ2-7	TGTGCCAGCAGCCAGGGTGGCTTACCCTCCTACGAGCAGTACTTC	CASSQGGLPSYEQYF
few	TRBD1	TRBV4-1	TRBJ1-1	TGCGCCAGCAGAACACGGACAGGGAACACTGAAGCTTTCTTT	CASRTRTGNTEAFF
.	.	TRBV7-8	TRBJ1-5	TGTGCCAGCAGCTTAGGGGCCAGGGGAAGCAATCAGCCCCAGCATTTT	CASSLGARGSNQPQHF
.	.	TRBV20-1	TRBJ1-1	TGCAGTGCTAGGAGGAGGGGCAGTATGAACACTGAAGCTTTCTTT	CSARRRGSMNTEAFF
.	TRBD1	TRBV6-2/TRBV6-3	TRBJ1-2	TGTGCCAGCAGTCGTAATCCTACAGGGGCCTCCTATGGCTACACCTTC	CASSRNPTGASYGYTF
.	TRBD1	TRBV5-1	TRBJ2-2	TGCGCCAGCAGCACCTCGACAGGGGGCGCCGGTACCGGGGAGCTGTTTTTT	CASSTSTGGAGTGELFF
.	.	TRBV20-1	TRBJ1-2	TGCAGTGCTAGAGTTCCCGGCTATGGCTACACCTTC	CSARVPGYGYTF
few	.	TRBV6-6	TRBJ1-5	TGTGCCAGCAGTTTAGTCTCGTCGGGCAATCAGCCCCAGCATTTT	CASSLVSSGNQPQHF
.	.	TRBV27	TRBJ1-5	TGTGCCAGCGGTCCAAGACAGTTAAATCAGCCCCAGCATTTT	CASGPRQLNQPQHF
few	TRBD1	TRBV3-1	TRBJ1-1	TGTGCCAGCAGCCAAGTGGGCAGGGGGCAAACTGAAGCTTTCTTT	CASSQVGRGQTEAFF
few	TRBD2	TRBV4-1	TRBJ2-7	TGCGCCAGCAGCCACCTGCCCGGGGGGGCCGACCACGAGCAGTACTTC	CASSHLPGGADHEQYF
few	TRBD2	TRBV30	TRBJ2-5	TGTGCCGGATCTAGCGGGAGGGCGGTCGGGGAGACCCAGTACTTC	CAGSSGRAVGETQYF
few	.	TRBV5-1	TRBJ2-7	TGCGCCAGCAGCTTACAGGGTTACGACGAGCAGTACTTC	CASSLQGYDEQYF
few	TRBD1	TRBV24-1	TRBJ2-2	TGTGCCACCAGGCCAGGGGGCAATACCGGGGAGCTGTTTTTT	CATRPGGNTGELFF
.	.	TRBV2	TRBJ1-2	TGTGCCAGCAGTGAACAGGGTTATAGTGGCTACACCTTC	CASSEQGYSGYTF
.	TRBD2	TRBV6-5	TRBJ2-7	TGTGCCAGCAGCCTTAGCGGGAGGGCAGCCTACGAGCAGTACTTC	CASSLSGRAAYEQYF
.	TRBD2	TRBV12-3/TRBV12-4	TRBJ2-1	TGTGCCAGCAGAACCGCTAGCGGGGGGGCCTACCATGAGCAGTTCTTC	CASRTASGGAYHEQFF
.	TRBD2	TRBV7-2	TRBJ2-5	TGTGCCAGCAGCTTAGACGGGAGGCAGTACTTC	CASSLDGRQYF
.	TRBD2	TRBV20-1	TRBJ2-2	TGCAGTGCGTTTAGCGGGTACACCGGGGAGCTGTTTTTT	CSAFSGYTGELFF
.	.	TRBV7-8	TRBJ2-5	TGTGCCAGCAGCTTAGGAGGGTTGGTGACCCAGTACTTC	CASSLGGLVTQYF
.	.	TRBV24-1	TRBJ1-1	TGTGCCACCAGTGATACCTCGACAGCCGAAGCTTTCTTT	CATSDTSTAEAFF
.	TRBD1	TRBV7-8	TRBJ2-3	TGTGCCAGCAGTTCAGTGGTGACAGGGGGTTCAGATACGCAGTATTTT	CASSSVVTGGSDTQYF
few	TRBD2	TRBV7-2	TRBJ2-3	TGTGCCAGCAGCAGGGGACTAGCGGGAGCCGCCACAGATACGCAGTATTTT	CASSRGLAGAATDTQYF
.	.	TRBV5-1	TRBJ1-2	TGCGCCAGCAGCTTGGGGGGAGGGTCTCAGGATGGCTACACCTTC	CASSLGGGSQDGYTF
few	.	TRBV9	TRBJ2-3	TGTGCCAGCAGCGTGGTTCTCACAGATACGCAGTATTTT	CASSVVLTDTQYF
.	.	TRBV3-1	TRBJ2-2	TGTGCCAGCAGCCCTATGCGGACCGGGGAGCTGTTTTTT	CASSPMRTGELFF
.	.	TRBV19	TRBJ2-3	TGTGCCAGTAGTATAGACCCCGGACGGACTAGCACAGATACGCAGTATTTT	CASSIDPGRTSTDTQYF
few	TRBD1	TRBV4-1	TRBJ2-3	TGCGCCAGCAGCCACGCCGGGACAGGAAGCACAGATACGCAGTATTTT	CASSHAGTGSTDTQYF
.	.	TRBV2	TRBJ1-1	TGTGCCAGCAGTGAAGGGTGGGGGTCGCGAGAAGCTTTCTTT	CASSEGWGSREAFF
.	TRBD1	TRBV6-2/TRBV6-3	TRBJ1-2	TGTGCCAGCAGCGGACAGGTTCGAGTCAGCTACACCTTC	CASSGQVRVSYTF
.	.	TRBV4-1	TRBJ2-7	TGCGCCAGCAGCTCCCGTCCGTACCTACCCTACGAGCAGTACTTC	CASSSRPYLPYEQYF
few	.	TRBV4-3	TRBJ2-2	TGCGCCAGCAGCCAAGAGGGGCTAGCGCCAACGAACACCGGGGAGCTGTTTTTT	CASSQEGLAPTNTGELFF
few	.	TRBV9	TRBJ1-1	TGTGCCAGCAGCGTTGGCAGTTCGGAGAAAGCTTTCTTT	CASSVGSSEKAFF
.	.	TRBV3-1	TRBJ2-1	TGTGCCAGCAGCCAAGGGCACTTACCCTACAATGAGCAGTTCTTC	CASSQGHLPYNEQFF
.	.	TRBV12-3/TRBV12-4	TRBJ2-1	TGTGCCAGCAGTGCCTCCTACAATGAGCAGTTCTTC	CASSASYNEQFF